This T cell receptor beta chain came from a study of blood T cell repertoires in COVID-19. Per germline, CDR1 LNHDA and CDR2 SQIVND (reference sequence). V lost 0 bases and J 0 bases, leaving 14 bases between the germline ends. The CDR3 has 17 residues. Repertoires were generated with immunoSEQ multiplex PCR, while TCRdb's copy carries only in-frame clones and drops some. The data contain approximately 310,000 clones, 87% of them seen just once; the ten biggest clones take up 7.8%. Sample: peripheral blood. The rearrangement uses TRBV19 and TRBJ1-1; D uncertain. This clonotype originated in a woman aged 50 to 60 who had recovered from COVID-19. CDR3 nucleotides: TGTGCCAGTAGTATAGATCGAAGAAGGAGGGTGAACACTGAAGCTTTCTTT. Protein: CASSIDRRRRVNTEAFF.